These 30 T cell receptor beta chains share one sample of origin, sequenced in a study of cytomegalovirus exposure and HLA in healthy donors. Vbeta (60) and Jbeta (13) primers were used in the PCR. TCRdb keeps only in-frame clones here, not all; method: immunoSEQ multiplex PCR. The top ten clones hold less than 2% of a sample with under 200,000 clones, over 65% of them seen once. Sequencing input: PBMCs. The receptors were sampled from a woman in her twenties or thirties in good health and CMV-seronegative.

V usage is TRBV6-6 and J usage is TRBJ2-1, with 9 bases lining up with TRBD2. V was clipped by 6 bases and J by 4 bases; unmatched bases: 10. This CDR3 is built from 16 residues. Germline assignment: CDR1 MNHNY and CDR2 SVGAGI (reference sequence). The CDR3 protein is CASSLLASGVYNEQFF. The DNA of the CDR3 is TGTGCCAGCAGCCTACTGGCTAGCGGGGTTTACAATGAGCAGTTCTTC.

The V call is TRBV5-4, the J call TRBJ2-2; D uncertain. The CDR3 spans 13 residues. Per the germline V gene, CDR1 is SGHNT and CDR2 is YYREEE (reference sequence). Trimming left V 1 base short and J 7 bases short, with 8 bases between. Written as DNA, the CDR3 is TGTGCCAGCAGCTTGTACTCAAGCGGGGAGCTGTTTTTT. Encoded protein: CASSLYSSGELFF. The whole variable domain, filled in from reference TRBV5-4 and TRBJ2-2, reads ETGVTQSPTHLIKTRGQQVTLRCSSQSGHNTVSWYQQALGQGPQFIFQYYREEENGRGNFPPRFSGLQFPNYSSELNVNALELDDSALYLCASSLYSSGELFFGEGSRLTVL.

This clone was seen only a few times. This sequence joins TRBV29-1 and TRBJ1-2; maybe TRBD1 (6 bases). The CDR3 runs 15 residues. V was pared by 4 bases and J by 4 bases, with 19 bases between. Germline V gene lookup returns CDR1 SQVTM and CDR2 ANQGSEA. The CDR3 reads CSVGLAGGASYGYTF. The CDR3 coding sequence is TGCAGCGTTGGTCTAGCTGGGGGGGCGAGCTATGGCTACACCTTC.

V is TRBV6-6 and J is TRBJ2-2; 7 bases are shared with TRBD1. This CDR3 contains 16 residues. V was pared by 6 bases and J by 0 bases, with 7 bases of the junction left unmatched. CDR1 and CDR2 from the germline V gene are MNHNY and SVGAGI (reference sequence). The CDR3 protein is CASRSETGTNTGELFF. CDR3 coding DNA: TGTGCCAGCAGGTCCGAGACAGGGACGAACACCGGGGAGCTGTTTTTT.

J is TRBJ2-1 and V is TRBV2; TRBD2 aligns across 10 bases. This CDR3 region has 15 residues. The germline gives CDR1 SNHLY, CDR2 FYNNEI. Trimming at V came to 7 bases and at J to 6 bases, leaving 9 bases not matched to a gene. This CDR3 is CASMLSSGRSNEQFF. CDR3 nucleotide sequence: TGTGCCAGCATGTTGAGTAGCGGGAGGAGCAATGAGCAGTTCTTC.

Ten or more counts support this clone. The chain uses TRBV6-4 and TRBJ2-7; possibly TRBD2 for D (6 bases). V was cut by 3 bases and J by 6 bases, with 18 bases left in between. Germline loops: CDR1 MRHNA, CDR2 SNTAGT. The CDR3 sequence is 15 residues long. This CDR3 is CASSEEAGSLSEQYF. The CDR3 DNA reads TGTGCCAGCAGTGAGGAGGCGGGAAGTCTAAGCGAGCAGTACTTC.

The V gene is TRBV19, the J gene TRBJ2-7; TRBD1 is a possible D gene (6 bases). The CDR3 is 15 amino acids. Germline V gene sequence: CDR1 LNHDA, CDR2 SQIVND (reference sequence). Trimming removed 5 bases from V and 3 bases from J, with 17 bases in between. The CDR3 region is CASSVWGRGFYEQYF. DNA for the CDR3: TGTGCCAGTAGTGTATGGGGGCGCGGGTTCTACGAGCAGTACTTC.

V usage is TRBV9 and J usage is TRBJ1-4; 7 bases fit TRBD1. J lost 0 bases, V lost 3 bases, and 8 bases had no gene match. This CDR3 spans 17 amino acids. From germline, CDR1 is SGDLS and CDR2 YYNGEE. The chain's CDR3 is CASSEGQTIATNEKLFF. The CDR3 DNA is TGTGCCAGCAGCGAGGGACAGACCATTGCAACTAATGAAAAACTGTTTTTT.

This clone was picked up one time. V and J are TRBV11-2 and TRBJ2-1; unclear D gene. The CDR3 is 14 amino acids. Trimming took 5 bases from V and 6 from J, leaving 14 bases between them. Germline lookup yields CDR1 SGHAT and CDR2 FQNNGV. As DNA, the CDR3 is TGTGCCAGCAGCGAAAAGACAAGGTCCAATGAGCAGTTCTTC. It yields the protein CASSEKTRSNEQFF.

The genes are TRBV5-5 and TRBJ2-7; 13 nucleotides match TRBD2. The germline gives CDR1 SGHKS, CDR2 YYEKEE (reference sequence). The CDR3 has 17 residues. V lost 4 bases, J lost 4 bases, and 11 bases stayed unmatched. In DNA form, the CDR3 reads TGTGCCAGCAGCAGCCAGCCAGGGACTAGCGGGGAGTACGAGCAGTACTTC. Translated: CASSSQPGTSGEYEQYF.

V is TRBV30 and J is TRBJ2-3, with 7 bases identical to TRBD2. The germline gives CDR1 GTSNPN, CDR2 SVGIG (reference sequence). With 3 bases clipped from V and 3 bases from J, the junction kept 18 bases outside the gene matches. There are 18 residues in the CDR3. CDR3 DNA: TGTGCCTGGAGGCTAAAACTGGGGGTGGGAGGGCAGACAGATACGCAGTATTTT. Protein product: CAWRLKLGVGGQTDTQYF.

This clone was seen a handful of times. The gene calls are TRBV25-1 and TRBJ2-7; D might be TRBD2 (6 bases). V lost 2 bases, J lost 0 bases, and 8 bases lay in between. This CDR3 has 14 residues. CDR1 is MGHDK, CDR2 SYGVNS, per germline. Here the CDR3 DNA reads TGTGCCAGCAGTGAACGGGAGTACTCCTACGAGCAGTACTTC. This encodes CASSEREYSYEQYF.

The rearrangement joins TRBV7-2 to TRBJ1-4; 8 bases line up with TRBD1. The V and J ends lost 5 bases and 8 bases, in that order; junction bases with no gene match: 13. The CDR3 spans 16 residues. Germline CDR1 reads SGHTA; CDR2 reads FQGNSA. As DNA, the CDR3 is TGTGCCAGCAGCCTCGGGGGTACAGGGGGGCGCGAAAAACTGTTTTTT. It is translated as CASSLGGTGGREKLFF.

Comment on this clone: Other DNA sequences of this sample code for an identical CDR3. The chain links TRBV6-5 to TRBJ2-2; D unclear. Germline V lookup: CDR1 MNHEY, CDR2 SVGAGI. V gave up 0 bases and J gave up 5 bases, with 4 bases separating them. The CDR3 spans 13 residues. The CDR3, as DNA: TGTGCCAGCAGTTACTCGGCAACCGGGGAGCTGTTTTTT. It codes for CASSYSATGELFF.

This clone has a handful of counts. The chain recombines TRBV4-1 with TRBJ1-1; D not certain. Germline loops: CDR1 MGHRA, CDR2 YSYEKL. The V end was cut by 3 bases, the J end by 3 bases, with 14 bases between. The CDR3 has 15 residues. The CDR3 protein is CASSQAGPLDTEAFF. DNA for the CDR3: TGCGCCAGCAGCCAGGCAGGCCCCTTGGACACTGAAGCTTTCTTT.

The chain joins TRBV20-1 to TRBJ2-5; 9 bases map to TRBD2. J was trimmed by 14 bases and V by 6 bases; bases with no gene match: 10. Germline CDR1 and CDR2: DFQATT and SNEGSKA (reference sequence). CDR3 length equals 11 residues. CDR3 bases: TGCAGTGCCACCGGGACTAGCTATTCATACTTC. Amino acids: CSATGTSYSYF.

The rearrangement uses TRBV19 and TRBJ1-5; a weak D match, TRBD1 (5 bases). CDR3 length: 13 amino acids. Trimming shortened V by 11 bases and J by 6 bases, and 17 bases separated the two germline ends. Germline CDR1 reads LNHDA; CDR2 reads SQIVND (reference sequence). CDR3 sequence reads: CAGSGGVFQPQHF. CDR3 bases: TGTGCCGGGAGCGGGGGGGTCTTTCAGCCCCAGCATTTT.

This rearrangement joins TRBV7-2 to TRBJ1-3; 7 positions agree with TRBD1. The CDR3 is 15 residues long. Trimming at V came to 7 bases and at J to 5 bases, leaving 11 bases not matched to a gene. Germline V gives CDR1 SGHTA, CDR2 FQGNSA. The CDR3 protein is CASTLQGNVRNTIYF. The CDR3 DNA follows: TGTGCCAGCACCCTACAGGGGAACGTTAGAAACACCATATATTTT.

The chain uses TRBV23-1 and TRBJ1-1, with D uncertain. TRBV23-1 carries the ORF label, with uncertain function. The CDR3 length is 14 residues. Trimming stripped 2 bases from V and 5 bases from J, with 12 bases between. The CDR3 bases are TGCGCCAGCAGTCAACCGTGGCAGAAGACTGAAGCTTTCTTT. As protein: CASSQPWQKTEAFF.

The chain recombines TRBV19 with TRBJ2-1; 8 positions agree with TRBD2. Germline-derived CDR1 and CDR2 are LNHDA and SQIVND (reference sequence). The CDR3 spans 14 residues. The J segment lost 9 bases and the V segment lost 5 bases, leaving 9 bases of the junction unmatched. The CDR3 spells CASSPGLAQGEQFF. The DNA of the CDR3 is TGTGCCAGTAGTCCCGGACTAGCTCAGGGTGAGCAGTTCTTC.

The chain uses TRBV5-4 and TRBJ2-5; no definite D call. CDR3 length: 14 amino acids. CDR1 and CDR2 from the germline V gene are SGHNT and YYREEE (reference sequence). V dropped 5 bases and J dropped 2 bases, with 13 bases sitting between them. CDR3 sequence reads: CASRPPGAQETQYF. The CDR3 DNA is TGTGCCAGCAGACCGCCAGGCGCTCAAGAGACCCAGTACTTC.

This sequence joins TRBV4-1 and TRBJ2-1, with TRBD2 matching over 10 bases. This CDR3 has 15 residues. Unmatched junction bases numbered 6, after V lost 3 bases and J lost 7 bases. The germline CDR1 and CDR2 sequences are MGHRA and YSYEKL. The CDR3 DNA follows: TGCGCCAGCAGCCAGGAGCGGGGGGGCCAGAATGAGCAGTTCTTC. It is translated as CASSQERGGQNEQFF.

V and J are TRBV11-2 and TRBJ2-2; TRBD2 agrees at 9 bases. V was clipped by 1 base and J by 5 bases; unmatched bases: 8. The CDR3 contains 17 residues. CDR1 is SGHAT, CDR2 FQNNGV, per germline. This CDR3 is CASSLVGGRARTGELFF. DNA for the CDR3: TGTGCCAGCAGCTTAGTCGGCGGGAGGGCCCGAACCGGGGAGCTGTTTTTT.

This clone came up a few times. The chain links TRBV4-1 to TRBJ2-1, with D tentatively TRBD2 (6 bases). The germline V and J ends were trimmed by 4 bases and 1 base, with 11 bases remaining between them. The CDR3 is 15 amino acids. Germline values: CDR1 MGHRA, CDR2 YSYEKL. The CDR3 loop reads CASSRFLASYNEQFF. The CDR3 DNA follows: TGCGCCAGCAGCCGTTTTCTAGCGTCCTACAATGAGCAGTTCTTC.

V is TRBV4-3 and J is TRBJ2-6, with D unresolved. Germline CDR1 LGHNA, CDR2 YSLEER. The CDR3 has 16 residues. V lost 2 bases, J lost 4 bases, and 12 bases lay in between. CDR3 in DNA: TGCGCCAGCAGCCAATTTAGAAGATCCGGGGCCAACGTCCTGACTTTC. It is translated as CASSQFRRSGANVLTF.

This chain connects TRBV5-1 to TRBJ2-3, with a weak D call TRBD1 (5 bases). This CDR3 is built from 17 residues. The V gene's germline CDR1 is SGHRS and CDR2 YFSETQ. V lost 3 bases and J 0 bases, leaving 17 bases between the germline ends. The CDR3 nucleotides are TGCGCCAGCAGCTCGATGCCAGACAGTCCGAGCACAGATACGCAGTATTTT. Protein product: CASSSMPDSPSTDTQYF.

The J gene is TRBJ1-6, the V gene TRBV4-1; TRBD1 is a possible D gene (5 bases). V lost 4 bases, J lost 7 bases, and 17 bases lay in between. The length of the CDR3 is 16 residues. Germline V gives CDR1 MGHRA, CDR2 YSYEKL. CDR3 protein: CASSPLVVGGNSPLHF. The CDR3 DNA reads TGCGCCAGCAGCCCCCTAGTTGTCGGGGGAAATTCACCCCTCCACTTT.

This chain uses TRBV6-1 with TRBJ1-6; tentatively, D is TRBD1 (6 bases). The CDR3 runs 17 residues. Trimming left V 1 base short and J 4 bases short, with 14 bases between. Germline-derived CDR1 and CDR2 are MNHNS and SASEGT. CDR3 residues: CASSEDTGITYNSPLHF. The CDR3 bases are TGTGCCAGCAGTGAAGATACAGGGATTACTTATAATTCACCCCTCCACTTT.

The genes are TRBV7-6 and TRBJ1-5; no clear D gene. CDR3 size: 18 residues. Trimming stripped 2 bases from V and 0 bases from J, with 17 bases between. In germline, CDR1 is SGHVS, CDR2 FNYEAQ. CDR3 loop: CASSLSWGDPHSNQPQHF. Here the CDR3 DNA reads TGTGCCAGCAGCTTATCGTGGGGAGACCCGCATAGCAATCAGCCCCAGCATTTT.

This clone was counted between two and nine times. This sample also contains other DNA sequences that code for the same CDR3. The CDR3 bases are TGTGCCAGCAGCTTAGAAGGCGGGAGCTCCTACGAGCAGTACTTC. Translated: CASSLEGGSSYEQYF. The chain combines TRBV7-8 with TRBJ2-7, with 7 bases matching TRBD2. The germline V gene has CDR1 SGHVS and CDR2 FQNEAQ. This CDR3 comprises 15 residues. After removal of 1 base from V and 0 bases from J, the junction contained 3 bases not matched to a gene.